These 14 T cell receptor beta chains came from one sample sequenced in a study of blood T cells in healthy people across ages (dated by TCRdb to 2014 to 2015). The library was prepared using 5' RACE. The reads were generated on an Illumina HiSeq 2500. The second PCR ran for about 6 to 11 cycles and used a J-beta primer mix along with a sample-barcoded 5' primer. TCRdb trimmed public reads at Q25 via fastp, called clones via MiXCR and kept in-frame beta chains. Each CDR3 protein appears once, grouped with its most common genes and DNA. Across this sample there are about 970,000 distinct CDR3 sequences, with roughly half seen only once. Roughly a fifth of the sample goes to the ten largest clones. The specimen was blood. Receptors were obtained from a woman aged 55-70 years in good health.

The chain recombines TRBV6-5 with TRBJ1-4, with D unclear. V was pared by 5 bases and J by 0 bases, with 7 bases between. The CDR3 is made up of 14 amino acids. Germline V gene lookup returns CDR1 MNHEY and CDR2 SVGAGI. The CDR3 DNA is TGTGCCAGCAGTCCCCGTTCAACTAATGAAAAACTGTTTTTT. It is translated as CASSPRSTNEKLFF.

V gene TRBV4-1 combines with J gene TRBJ2-1, with D unclear. CDR1 MGHRA and CDR2 YSYEKL come from the germline V gene. This CDR3 has 12 amino acids. V was shortened by 3 bases and J by 8 bases, with 8 bases between the two germline ends. This chain's CDR3 is CASSHNSDEQFF. The CDR3 coding sequence is TGCGCCAGCAGCCACAACTCAGATGAGCAGTTCTTC.

Ten or more counts support this clonotype. CDR3 bases: TGTGCCAGCACTGATAGGACTAGAAGCGAGCAGTACTTC. Amino acid sequence: CASTDRTRSEQYF. The V call is TRBV6-5, the J call TRBJ2-7; TRBD2 aligns across 7 bases. CDR3 length: 13 residues. Germline values: CDR1 MNHEY, CDR2 SVGAGI. With 7 bases clipped from V and 6 bases from J, the junction kept 9 bases outside the gene matches.

The chain is built from TRBV4-3 and TRBJ2-1; D not certain. The V and J ends lost 0 bases and 3 bases respectively, with 9 bases between them. The length of the CDR3 is 15 residues. In germline, CDR1 is LGHNA, CDR2 YSLEER. The CDR3 coding sequence is TGCGCCAGCAGCCAAGATCACATGTTCTACAATGAGCAGTTCTTC. The encoded protein is CASSQDHMFYNEQFF.

This clonotype was picked up a small number of times. CDR3 coding DNA: TGTGCCAGCACGCTGACTAGCGCGAGCTCCTACGAGCAGTACTTC. Translated, it gives CASTLTSASSYEQYF. The chain employs TRBV6-2 or TRBV6-3 and TRBJ2-7; 8 bases fit TRBD2. V gave up 7 bases and J gave up 0 bases; unmatched junction bases: 8. Germline V CDR1 and CDR2: MNHEY, SVGEGT. This CDR3 region has 15 residues.

The chain couples TRBV4-1 to TRBJ2-7, with D unclear. Germline V gene lookup returns CDR1 MGHRA and CDR2 YSYEKL. V was cut by 0 bases and J by 7 bases, with 7 bases left in between. The CDR3 runs 12 residues. CDR3 amino acids: CASSQETREQYF. CDR3 coding DNA: TGCGCCAGCAGCCAAGAAACCCGAGAGCAGTACTTC.

This clonotype was counted a few times. The rearrangement links TRBV28 to TRBJ2-3, with D hard to call. The CDR3 has 12 residues. The germline CDR1 and CDR2 sequences are MDHEN and SYDVKM. V shed 6 bases and J shed 6 bases, with 10 bases lying between them. CDR3 amino acids: CASSTSRDTQYF. The CDR3 region has the DNA TGTGCCAGCAGCACTTCAAGGGATACGCAGTATTTT. The full variable domain, with the rest looked up from reference TRBV28 and TRBJ2-3, is DVKVTQSSRYLVKRTGEKVFLECVQDMDHENMFWYRQDPGLGLRLIYFSYDVKMKEKGDIPEGYSVSREKKERFSLILESASTNQTSMYLCASSTSRDTQYFGPGTRLTVL.

The CDR3 DNA reads TGTGCCAGCAGCCGCTCGACAAGATCCTACGAGCAGTACTTC. Amino acids: CASSRSTRSYEQYF. The rearrangement links TRBV11-1 to TRBJ2-7; D is unresolved. Germline assignment: CDR1 SGHAT and CDR2 FQDESV (reference sequence). Trimming pared 5 bases from V and 1 base from J, leaving 12 bases between. This CDR3 spans 14 amino acids.

The genes are TRBV7-2 and TRBJ1-5; TRBD1 matches at 9 bases. This CDR3 has 17 residues. V lost 5 bases, J lost 3 bases, and 11 bases stayed unmatched. Germline values: CDR1 SGHTA, CDR2 FQGNSA. CDR3 sequence reads: CASSGPTGTGPNQPQHF. The DNA of the CDR3 is TGTGCCAGCAGCGGTCCGACCGGGACAGGGCCCAATCAGCCCCAGCATTTT.

This clonotype was observed a few times. The gene calls are TRBV20-1 and TRBJ2-1; perhaps TRBD2 as D (5 bases). CDR1 DFQATT and CDR2 SNEGSKA come from the germline V gene (reference sequence). This CDR3 spans 11 amino acids. V gave up 3 bases and J gave up 8 bases, with 8 bases separating them. As DNA, the CDR3 is TGCAGTGCTAGGAGGGCTGATGAGCAGTTCTTC. Protein: CSARRADEQFF.

This clonotype was counted a few times. One junction end disagrees with the germline gene, perhaps due to a read error. This chain links TRBV4-3 with TRBJ2-3, with 7 bases fitting TRBD2. The CDR3 contains 15 residues. Germline loops: CDR1 LGHNA, CDR2 YSLEER. Here the CDR3 reads CASSQEMTSTDTQYF. The CDR3 coding sequence is TGCGCCAGCAGCCAGGAAATGACTAGCACGGATACGCAGTATTTT.

The V gene is TRBV7-9, the J gene TRBJ2-3; maybe TRBD1 (5 bases). CDR3 length: 16 amino acids. Germline V gives CDR1 SEHNR, CDR2 FQNEAQ (reference sequence). V gave up 1 base and J gave up 3 bases, with 14 bases separating them. The CDR3 nucleotides read TGTGCCAGCAGCTTAGGATCTGGGGCTTTGACAGATACGCAGTATTTT. Amino acids: CASSLGSGALTDTQYF.

The chain joins TRBV20-1 to TRBJ2-1; 8 nucleotides line up with TRBD2. This CDR3 has 16 amino acids. CDR1 is DFQATT, CDR2 SNEGSKA, per germline (reference sequence). V lost 1 base, J lost 3 bases, and 8 bases stayed unmatched. The CDR3 nucleotides read TGCAGTGCTAGAGTCGTACGGGAGGGCCGCTACAATGAGCAGTTCTTC. Its protein is CSARVVREGRYNEQFF.

The table lists this clonotype with a few counts. The chain links TRBV20-1 to TRBJ2-3, with D perhaps matching TRBD2 (6 bases). There are 17 residues in the CDR3. Trimming left V 4 bases short and J 2 bases short, with 22 bases between. Germline V gene data show CDR1 as DFQATT and CDR2 as SNEGSKA (reference sequence). The CDR3 loop is CSAKATGDGFYTDTQYF. In DNA form, the CDR3 reads TGCAGTGCTAAGGCTACGGGAGACGGTTTTTACACAGATACGCAGTATTTT.